The clone carrying this T cell receptor (beta chain) has at least ten counts. The sample belongs to a study of T-cell reconstitution after alpha-beta-depleted transplantation in children. V lost 3 bases to trimming and J lost 5 bases, with 7 bases between them. This CDR3 is built from 11 residues. CDR1 and CDR2 (germline): DFQATT, SNEGSKA (reference sequence). For TCRbeta, the library was prepared with unique molecular identifiers. In TCRdb, the PCR reads were re-called with MiXCR into one record per CDR3 protein. This table has around 250,000 distinct CDR3 sequences, roughly a quarter appearing once.

The sequence was collected from a girl aged 2 to 10 with Fanconi anemia, due to receive a stem cell transplant. The sequences come from PBMCs, collected before TCRalphabeta/CD19-depleted stem cell transplant. The chain employs TRBV20-1 and TRBJ2-5; D not resolved. CDR3 DNA: TGCAGTGCTAGCGCAAAGGAGACCCAGTACTTC. Its translation: CSASAKETQYF.